The clone carrying this TCR beta chain was counted only a few times. These data originate in a study of regulatory T cells in long-lasting Graves disease. Time point reported: newly diagnosed GD, antithyroid drugs for less than 3 months. PBMC-derived RNA was used for the TCR library. Losses at the gene ends were 4 bases for V and 8 bases for J; bases not matched to a gene: 10. In germline, CDR1 is SGHDN, CDR2 FVKESK. This CDR3 has 15 amino acids. CDR3-region Arm-PCR and iRepertoire HTBI primers produced the TCR beta libraries. TCRdb re-analysed the multiplex PCR reads in MiXCR, keeping a single row per CDR3 protein. The sample consists of fewer than 650,000 distinct CDR3 sequences, about 16% of them appearing once. This sample also belongs to another study, concerning T cells in Graves' hyperthyroidism and ophthalmopathy. In that study: For the diagnoses, clinical symptoms, serum thyroxine and TRAb, thyroid ultrasound and orbital computed tomography were used.

The material sequenced was peripheral blood mononuclear cells (PBMCs), taken at new diagnosis, from a patient treated with antithyroid drugs. The TCR comes from a woman in her twenties or thirties with Graves disease. This chain uses TRBV14 with TRBJ2-3; 9 bases agree with TRBD2. CDR3 DNA: TGTGCCAGCAGCCCGATAGCGGGGGTGGACGGTACGCAGTATTTT. Amino acid sequence: CASSPIAGVDGTQYF. The complete variable domain, with remaining parts taken from reference TRBV14 and TRBJ2-3, reads EAGVTQFPSHSVIEKGQTVTLRCDPISGHDNLYWYRRVMGKEIKFLLHFVKESKQDESGMPNNRFLAERTGGTYSTLKVQPAELEDSGVYFCASSPIAGVDGTQYFGPGTRLTVL.